Listed below are T cell receptor beta chains from one sample, sequenced in a study of T cells in localized non-small cell lung cancer. The data were produced by immunoSEQ multiplex PCR, yet TCRdb's version contains in-frame clones alone and is incomplete. The table records about 24,000 clones, 80% to 95% of them present only once. Sequences were derived from peripheral blood, sampled before any cancer treatment. The receptor set was obtained from a woman aged 40-69 years with stage I lung adenocarcinoma. The CDR3 runs from the conserved cysteine through the conserved F or W. A D gene is named only where the DNA matches it firmly. Some rows mark clone size as missing; the rest say once, few, many or name a class of expanded clone.

>-|TRBV6-6|TRBD1
CASSYDGTGSYEQYF
>-|TRBV5-1|TRBD1
CASSLRQGYGYTF
>-|TRBV2|-
CASSGIADTQYF
>few|TRBV28|TRBD1
CASSYRQGKKTQYF
>-|TRBV6-1|TRBD2
CASSEFIGTSGSDEQFF
>-|TRBV18|-
CASSPETGELFF
>-|TRBV5-4|TRBD2
CASSSGTSWGNEQFF
>-|TRBV30|-
CAWSDVGRGRGNTIYF
>-|TRBV10-3|TRBD1
CAITPGQGVVEQFF
>-|TRBV6-1|-
CASSVPRASGNTIYF
>-|TRBV7-2|-
CASSLSPPPYTDTQYF
>-|TRBV28|TRBD1
CASSLEVGTGGAHGYTF
>-|TRBV6-5|-
CASGGTESFREQYF
>-|TRBV5-1|-
CASSSAATLYGYTF
>-|TRBV2|-
CASFRHIDTGELFF
>once|TRBV9|-
CASSAAGTPTIFTDTQYF
>-|TRBV5-5|TRBD1
CASSFFLRATGENTEAFF
>-|TRBV15|-
CATSRDTSNQPQHF
>-|TRBV29-1|-
CSVEGGLTGRAFF
>-|TRBV21-1|-
CASSTGDLPTDTQYF
>-|TRBV18|TRBD1
CASSPRTGETQYF
>-|TRBV18|TRBD1
CASSPPLGQGALPEAFF
>once|TRBV2|-
CASSGNGFFDDEQYF
>-|TRBV11-2|-
CASSFRAEIYNEQFF
>-|TRBV28|TRBD1
CASMRPGTGGTEAFF